The rows below give T cell receptor beta chains drawn from one sample of a study of blood T cell repertoires in COVID-19. Only in-frame clones appear in the TCRdb table, and some are missing; sequencing was by immunoSEQ multiplex PCR. The profile covers around 140,000 clones, with about 80% appearing a single time and approximately 3.4% taken by the ten largest. The sample consisted of peripheral blood. Receptors originate from a man between 65 and 85 years old who had recovered from COVID-19. CDR3s include the opening cysteine and the closing phenylalanine or tryptophan. Fields, in order: D gene, clone size, J gene, V gene, CDR3 protein, CDR3 DNA. The D gene is left open where the match is weak. Clone size is not always given. Where it is, it says once, few, many or a class for expanded clones.

>NA|NA|TRBJ2-7|TRBV7-8
CASSLRRSLYEQYF
TGTGCCAGCAGCTTAAGGAGATCGCTCTACGAGCAGTACTTC
>NA|NA|TRBJ1-2|TRBV5-1
CASSLAGGGPDDYTF
TGCGCCAGCAGCTTGGCCGGCGGGGGTCCGGATGACTACACCTTC
>NA|few|TRBJ1-3|TRBV30
CAIRTALSGNTIYF
TGTGCCATACGGACTGCTCTCTCTGGAAACACCATATATTTT
>TRBD2|once|TRBJ2-7|TRBV10-2
CASSSLAGSSYEQYF
TGCGCCAGCAGTTCCCTAGCGGGTAGCTCCTACGAGCAGTACTTC
>TRBD1|NA|TRBJ2-7|TRBV6-1
CASSDRAQGVQAEQYF
TGTGCCAGCAGTGATCGGGCACAGGGGGTTCAGGCCGAGCAGTACTTC
>NA|NA|TRBJ2-5|TRBV6-5
CASSYSLRETQYF
TGTGCCAGCAGTTACTCCCTCCGGGAGACCCAGTACTTC
>TRBD2|NA|TRBJ2-1|TRBV19
CASSNLAGDHNEQFF
TGTGCCAGTAGTAACCTAGCGGGAGACCACAATGAGCAGTTCTTC
>NA|NA|TRBJ2-3|TRBV5-6
CASRLDRSDTQYF
TGTGCCAGCAGACTAGACAGGTCGGATACGCAGTATTTT
>NA|NA|TRBJ2-1|TRBV7-9
CASSLDLSANEQFF
TGTGCCAGCAGCTTAGACCTTAGCGCGAATGAGCAGTTCTTC
>NA|medium-sized|TRBJ2-2|TRBV7-2
CATYRGNTGELFF
TGTGCCACCTATAGGGGCAACACCGGGGAGCTGTTTTTT
>NA|NA|TRBJ1-6|TRBV7-2
CASSLGQNNSPLHF
TGTGCCAGCAGCTTAGGGCAGAATAATTCACCCCTCCACTTT
>NA|NA|TRBJ1-5|TRBV27
CASSLGRLQPQHF
TGTGCCAGCAGTTTAGGCCGACTTCAGCCCCAGCATTTT
>NA|NA|TRBJ1-6|TRBV10-3
CAIRREVGTHYNSPLHF
TGTGCCATCAGGAGGGAGGTGGGGACTCACTATAATTCACCCCTCCACTTT
>NA|NA|TRBJ2-5|TRBV6-1
CASSDTGLYQETQYF
TGTGCCAGCAGTGATACAGGCCTTTACCAAGAGACCCAGTACTTC
>TRBD2|NA|TRBJ2-7|TRBV11-2
CASSPRTSPLEQYF
TGTGCCAGCAGCCCAAGGACTAGCCCCCTTGAGCAGTACTTC
>NA|NA|TRBJ1-3|TRBV12-3/TRBV12-4
CASRPYSGNTIYF
TGTGCCAGCAGGCCCTACTCTGGAAACACCATATATTTT
>TRBD2|NA|TRBJ2-1|TRBV11-2
CASSSRAGVMNEQFF
TGTGCCAGCAGCTCCAGAGCGGGAGTGATGAATGAGCAGTTCTTC
>TRBD2|NA|TRBJ2-1|TRBV11-2
CASSLFLAGGRNEQFF
TGTGCCAGCAGCTTATTCCTAGCGGGAGGGAGGAATGAGCAGTTCTTC
>NA|once|TRBJ2-1|TRBV7-9
CASSFGNTYNEQFF
TGTGCCAGCAGCTTCGGGAACACCTACAATGAGCAGTTCTTC
>NA|NA|TRBJ2-7|TRBV6-6
CASSPQPYEQYF
TGTGCCAGCAGTCCACAGCCCTACGAGCAGTACTTC
>NA|NA|TRBJ2-1|TRBV27
CASISSASLNEQFF
TGTGCCAGCATTTCTTCGGCTAGCCTCAATGAGCAGTTCTTC
>NA|once|TRBJ1-1|TRBV28
CASQGNTEAFF
TGTGCCAGCCAGGGGAACACTGAAGCTTTCTTT
>NA|NA|TRBJ2-1|TRBV5-1
CASSLAQGGNEQFF
TGCGCCAGCAGCTTGGCTCAAGGGGGCAATGAGCAGTTCTTC
>NA|NA|TRBJ1-1|TRBV18
CASSPGGQEAFF
TGTGCCAGCTCACCAGGGGGCCAAGAAGCTTTCTTT
>TRBD2|NA|TRBJ2-7|TRBV3-1/TRBV3-2
CASSPQGTSGPYEQYF
TGTGCCAGCAGCCCCCAAGGCACTAGCGGGCCATACGAGCAGTACTTC
>TRBD1|NA|TRBJ1-1|TRBV3-1/TRBV3-2
CASSTRDRGRNTEAFF
TGTGCCAGCAGCACTCGGGACAGGGGGAGGAACACTGAAGCTTTCTTT
>NA|NA|TRBJ2-1|TRBV12-3/TRBV12-4
CASSQVYNEQFF
TGTGCCAGCTCACAGGTGTACAATGAGCAGTTCTTC
>TRBD2|NA|TRBJ2-5|TRBV4-1
CASSQTGLAGKETQYF
TGCGCCAGCAGCCAAACCGGACTAGCGGGGAAAGAGACCCAGTACTTC
>NA|NA|TRBJ1-1|TRBV25-1
CASSDPGHLNTEAFF
TGTGCCAGCAGTGACCCGGGACATCTGAACACTGAAGCTTTCTTT
>NA|NA|TRBJ2-3|TRBV5-4
CASSYATSRGTDTQYF
TGTGCCAGCAGCTATGCGACATCCAGGGGCACAGATACGCAGTATTTT
>NA|few|TRBJ1-3|TRBV19
CASSGGLTVSGNTIYF
TGTGCCAGTAGTGGGGGACTCACGGTCTCTGGAAACACCATATATTTT
>TRBD1|NA|TRBJ2-3|TRBV10-3
CAISESQGAGFTDTQYF
TGTGCCATCAGTGAGTCACAGGGGGCTGGGTTTACAGATACGCAGTATTTT
>NA|NA|TRBJ1-1|TRBV5-1
CASSPTAARNTEAFF
TGCGCCAGCAGCCCCACGGCGGCGAGGAACACTGAAGCTTTCTTT
>TRBD2|NA|TRBJ2-1|TRBV19
CARIPRRGTSGDFSSYNEQFF
TGTGCCAGGATACCCCGCCGGGGGACTAGCGGGGATTTTAGCTCCTACAATGAGCAGTTCTTC
>NA|NA|TRBJ1-1|TRBV5-4
CASSLEAQGMNTEAFF
TGTGCCAGCAGCTTGGAAGCGCAGGGGATGAACACTGAAGCTTTCTTT
>NA|NA|TRBJ2-1|TRBV29-1
CSVRSGTYNEQFF
TGCAGCGTTCGGAGCGGCACCTACAATGAGCAGTTCTTC
>NA|NA|TRBJ2-1|TRBV19
CASKTLQANEQFF
TGTGCCAGTAAAACACTTCAGGCAAATGAGCAGTTCTTC
>TRBD2|NA|TRBJ2-1|TRBV20-1
CSASQAGGIGGYNEQFF
TGCAGTGCTAGTCAAGCGGGAGGGATAGGCGGCTACAATGAGCAGTTCTTC
>TRBD1|NA|TRBJ2-7|TRBV5-1
CASSSGTGVQGEQYF
TGCGCCAGCAGCTCCGGGACAGGGGTACAGGGAGAGCAGTACTTC
>TRBD1|NA|TRBJ1-2|TRBV7-9
CASSLSGTGYGYTF
TGTGCCAGCAGCTTATCCGGGACAGGATATGGCTACACCTTC